The subject of this entry is one T cell receptor (beta chain). Its antigen is still unknown. The data originate from a study of T cell responses to AZD1222 COVID-19 vaccine. Study-wide points: Repertoire sampling happened only post peak T cell response. The study found Spike-specific TCR breadth and depth rose after two AZD1222 doses. There were mostly white British donors and more females than males, and clonal diversity was possibly underestimated.

Using immunoSEQ multiplex PCR, the repertoire was profiled, and TCRdb retains in-frame clones only, with some absent. Here the sample spans 110,000 to 150,000 clones, about 90% being singletons. The CDR3 has 14 amino acids. The V gene's germline CDR1 is LGHDT and CDR2 YNNKEL (reference sequence). V gave up 4 bases and J gave up 3 bases, with 10 bases separating them. This TCR derives from an adult in good health. Sequences were derived from peripheral blood, sampled on day 0 of AZD1222 vaccination. The chain carries TRBV3-1 (or the pseudogene TRBV3-2) and TRBJ1-3; D is ambiguous. CDR3 nucleotide sequence: TGTGCCAGCAGCCTGTCCACCGTTGGAAACACCATATATTTT. The encoded protein is CASSLSTVGNTIYF.